The present TCR beta chain was sequenced within a study of identical twins. TCRdb itself ran the 5' RACE reads through MiXCR, one entry per CDR3 protein. This sample has more than 1.5 million distinct CDR3 sequences, with under 35% found just once. With 4 bases clipped from V and 4 bases from J, the junction kept 6 bases outside the gene matches. CDR1 and CDR2 (germline): SGHDN, FVKESK. The CDR3 is 14 amino acids. The V and J genes are TRBV14 and TRBJ2-5; 7 bases line up with TRBD2. The source of this sequence is a newborn girl in good health. The sequenced material came from cord blood. The CDR3 protein is CASSPRGVGETQYF. CDR3 nucleotides: TGTGCCAGCAGCCCCCGGGGGGTTGGAGAGACCCAGTACTTC.